Listed below are T cell receptor beta chains from one sample, sequenced in a study of T cells in Graves' hyperthyroidism and ophthalmopathy. In TCRdb, the multiplex PCR reads were re-called with MiXCR into one record per CDR3 protein. The sample holds hundreds of thousands of distinct CDR3 sequences, 16% seen once. Sequencing was done on a sample of blood. These receptor sequences come from a young woman with Graves' hyperthyroidism. Each CDR3 is given with its conserved first and last residue. A D gene is named only where the DNA matches it firmly. The size entry is marked missing in some rows and otherwise reads once, few, many or a size class.

NA,TRBV2,TRBJ2-7,NA,CASRTGGEQYF,TGTGCCAGCAGGACAGGTGGCGAGCAGTACTTC
NA,TRBV5-1,TRBJ2-7,few,CASSLTGANYEQYF,TGCGCCAGCAGCTTAACTGGAGCCAACTACGAGCAGTACTTC
NA,TRBV7-8,TRBJ1-5,many,CASSLDRGWESNQPQHF,TGTGCCAGCAGCTTAGATAGGGGGTGGGAAAGCAATCAGCCCCAGCATTTT
NA,TRBV11-3,TRBJ2-3,many,CASSLEVGRGTSTDTQYF,TGTGCCAGCAGCTTAGAGGTTGGACGGGGTACCAGCACAGATACGCAGTATTTT
TRBD2,TRBV9,TRBJ2-7,many,CASSVDASGSYEQYF,TGTGCCAGCAGCGTAGACGCTAGCGGGTCCTACGAGCAGTACTTC
TRBD1,TRBV27,TRBJ1-2,many,CASSLNPTGNGYTF,TGTGCCAGCAGTTTGAATCCGACAGGGAATGGCTACACCTTC
TRBD2,TRBV28,TRBJ2-7,many,CASSFFLLTTSGKTYEQYF,TGTGCCAGCAGTTTTTTCCTTCTCACAACTAGCGGAAAAACCTACGAGCAGTACTTC
NA,TRBV10-3,TRBJ2-7,many,CAISLQGRPYEQYF,TGTGCCATCAGCTTACAGGGTCGCCCCTACGAGCAGTACTTC
NA,TRBV2,TRBJ2-5,many,CASSDPGKGETQYF,TGTGCCAGCAGTGATCCAGGGAAGGGGGAGACCCAGTACTTC
TRBD1,TRBV12-3/TRBV12-4,TRBJ1-4,few,CASTRGSGGYNEKLFF,TGTGCCAGCACCAGGGGGTCAGGGGGTTATAATGAAAAACTGTTTTTT
TRBD1,TRBV20-1,TRBJ2-5,many,CSARDRGTQETQYF,TGCAGTGCTAGGGACAGGGGCACTCAAGAGACCCAGTACTTC
NA,TRBV28,TRBJ1-5,many,CASSLSVGQGQPQHF,TGTGCCAGCAGTTTATCAGTGGGGCAGGGGCAGCCCCAGCATTTT
TRBD1,TRBV6-1,TRBJ2-7,few,CASSRDREKIREQYF,TGTGCCAGCAGTAGAGACAGGGAGAAAATTCGCGAGCAGTACTTC
NA,TRBV14,TRBJ2-5,few,CASSQDPAGQETQYF,TGTGCCAGCAGCCAAGATCCTGCAGGACAAGAGACCCAGTACTTC
NA,TRBV7-2,TRBJ1-5,many,CASRLAANQPQHF,TGTGCCAGCAGATTAGCAGCCAATCAGCCCCAGCATTTT
NA,TRBV3-1,TRBJ2-3,few,CASSQGQRRTDTQYF,TGTGCCAGCAGCCAAGGGCAGAGGAGAACAGATACGCAGTATTTT
TRBD2,TRBV6-2/TRBV6-3,TRBJ2-3,many,CASSYSTPASGGTDTQYF,TGTGCCAGCAGTTACTCAACACCGGCTAGCGGGGGCACAGATACGCAGTATTTT
TRBD1,TRBV20-1,TRBJ1-6,NA,CSARTGQGVSPLHF,TGCAGTGCTAGGACAGGACAGGGAGTTTCACCCCTCCACTTT
NA,TRBV27,TRBJ1-2,many,CASSPLTAVGGYTF,TGTGCCAGCAGTCCCTTGACCGCCGTGGGGGGCTACACCTTC
NA,TRBV11-2,TRBJ2-1,NA,CASSHWYNEQFF,TGTGCCAGCAGTCATTGGTACAATGAGCAGTTCTTC
TRBD2,TRBV2,TRBJ2-1,NA,CASGPGTSGRFPDEQFF,TGTGCCAGCGGACCCGGGACTAGCGGGAGGTTCCCCGATGAGCAGTTCTTC
NA,TRBV7-2,TRBJ1-1,many,CASSLAVSLSEAFF,TGTGCCAGCAGCTTAGCGGTTTCGCTGTCTGAAGCTTTCTTT
NA,TRBV6-1,TRBJ2-1,many,CASSQELRTNEQFF,TGTGCCAGCAGTCAGGAGCTAAGGACTAATGAGCAGTTCTTC
TRBD1,TRBV6-8,TRBJ1-2,many,CASRVTGEGYTF,TGTGCCAGCAGGGTGACAGGGGAAGGCTACACCTTC
NA,TRBV18,TRBJ2-7,NA,CASSPPGTAFERYEQYF,TGTGCCAGCTCACCTCCCGGGACCGCCTTTGAGCGTTACGAGCAGTACTTC
TRBD1,TRBV6-1,TRBJ1-1,NA,CASRHRPGQGAYGAFF,TGTGCCAGCAGACATAGACCGGGACAGGGGGCTTATGGGGCTTTCTTT
TRBD2,TRBV20-1,TRBJ2-7,few,CSVLTSGRAPYEQYF,TGCAGTGTATTGACCAGCGGGAGGGCCCCCTACGAGCAGTACTTC
NA,TRBV28,TRBJ2-5,many,CASSHRDGQETQYF,TGTGCCAGCAGTCACAGGGACGGGCAAGAGACCCAGTACTTC
NA,TRBV7-9,TRBJ2-7,many,CASTKDQSGNYEQYF,TGTGCCAGCACCAAAGATCAGAGCGGCAACTACGAGCAGTACTTC
NA,TRBV10-3,TRBJ2-7,many,CAISGRRGATYEQYF,TGTGCCATCAGTGGGCGCAGGGGGGCAACCTACGAGCAGTACTTC
NA,TRBV6-1,TRBJ2-1,many,CASSTRLNEQFF,TGTGCCAGCAGTACGCGCTTGAATGAGCAGTTCTTC
TRBD2,TRBV27,TRBJ2-7,many,CASSVIAGGPGEQYF,TGTGCCAGCAGTGTAATAGCGGGAGGGCCGGGTGAGCAGTACTTC
NA,TRBV4-1,TRBJ1-4,NA,CASSIVSTNEKLFF,TGCGCCAGCAGCATAGTCTCAACTAATGAAAAACTGTTTTTT
NA,TRBV15,TRBJ2-1,few,CATSRDLNRASEQFF,TGTGCCACCAGCAGAGATCTTAACAGGGCATCTGAGCAGTTCTTC
TRBD1,TRBV11-2,TRBJ2-7,many,CASGTRDRGRTSSYEQYF,TGTGCCAGCGGCACCCGGGACAGGGGAAGGACTAGCAGCTACGAGCAGTACTTC
NA,TRBV4-2,TRBJ2-1,NA,CASSQEMGDLVFEQFF,TGTGCCAGCAGCCAAGAAATGGGGGACCTAGTATTCGAGCAGTTCTTC
TRBD2,TRBV7-9,TRBJ2-7,few,CASSPGLATAYEQYF,TGTGCCAGCAGTCCGGGACTAGCGACGGCCTACGAGCAGTACTTC
NA,TRBV7-9,TRBJ2-3,NA,CASSPTWGSSTDTQYF,TGTGCCAGCAGCCCCACCTGGGGATCTAGCACAGATACGCAGTATTTT
NA,TRBV13,TRBJ2-5,NA,CASSLEQEETQYF,TGTGCCAGCAGCTTAGAACAGGAAGAGACCCAGTACTTC
TRBD1,TRBV28,TRBJ2-7,many,CASSSTGTGSYEQYF,TGTGCCAGCAGTAGTACCGGGACAGGGAGCTACGAGCAGTACTTC
TRBD1,TRBV3-1,TRBJ2-1,many,CASSQGTGDYNEQFF,TGTGCCAGCAGCCAAGGTACAGGGGACTACAATGAGCAGTTCTTC
TRBD2,TRBV5-1,TRBJ2-1,many,CASSTGLIAGGPRNEQFF,TGCGCCAGCAGCACGGGCCTCATAGCGGGAGGGCCGAGAAATGAGCAGTTCTTC
NA,TRBV27,TRBJ1-1,NA,CASSREPTGNTEAFF,TGTGCCAGCAGTCGAGAACCCACAGGGAACACTGAAGCTTTCTTT
NA,TRBV2,TRBJ2-3,many,CASSGQMKAPLGADTQYF,TGTGCCAGCAGTGGGCAAATGAAAGCCCCCCTGGGGGCAGATACGCAGTATTTT
TRBD2,TRBV12-3/TRBV12-4,TRBJ2-7,NA,CASNPGGGKYEQYF,TGTGCCAGCAACCCCGGGGGGGGCAAATACGAGCAGTACTTC
TRBD2,TRBV5-1,TRBJ2-5,NA,CASSPGLAGGPGGTRYF,TGCGCCAGCAGCCCTGGACTAGCGGGGGGCCCAGGGGGGACCCGGTACTTC
NA,TRBV6-5,TRBJ2-1,few,CASSYLDSYNEQFF,TGTGCCAGCAGTTACCTCGACTCCTACAATGAGCAGTTCTTC
NA,TRBV11-2,TRBJ2-3,many,CASSLSGRSLDTQYF,TGTGCCAGCAGCTTATCGGGACGGTCCCTAGATACGCAGTATTTT
TRBD1,TRBV20-1,TRBJ1-1,NA,CSARAYRQGWYTEAFF,TGCAGTGCTAGAGCCTACCGACAGGGCTGGTACACTGAAGCTTTCTTT